This T cell receptor beta chain was retrieved from a study of blood T cell repertoires in COVID-19. Study-level background: PBMCs, B-cell-depleted T cells, or T cells were the source of the cDNA or gDNA that made up the material.

Original handling: Reference gene primer amplification yielded estimated nucleated cell counts. Sequencing was performed with immunoSEQ multiplex PCR; in TCRdb, only in-frame clones are kept and a portion is missing. V, J and clone size are taken as reported in that table, and D and trimming were inferred from the DNA itself. This table has about 380,000 clones, roughly 85% appearing once. The CDR3 is 14 amino acids. V lost 5 bases to trimming and J lost 3 bases; unmatched junction nucleotides: 5. CDR1 SGHTA and CDR2 FQGNSA come from the germline V gene. Sequenced: peripheral blood. The V gene is TRBV7-2, the J gene TRBJ2-3; 7 bases agree with TRBD2. The sequence derives from a woman aged 18-30 years with acute or convalescent COVID-19. CDR3 nucleotides: TGTGCCAGCAGCCCCGACGGGGGGACAGATACGCAGTATTTT. Translating gives CASSPDGGTDTQYF.